The source of this T cell receptor (beta chain) is a study of T cell changes during pregnancy in multiple sclerosis. Libraries were prepared by immunoSEQ multiplex PCR; TCRdb keeps only in-frame clonotypes and omits some of them. The table has fewer than 75,000 clones, 75% to 95% seen once. The V gene's germline CDR1 is SEHNR and CDR2 FQNEAQ (reference sequence). The CDR3 has 14 amino acids. V was pared by 0 bases and J by 0 bases, with 3 bases between. This receptor was obtained from a female donor in good health, enrolled as a control in a pregnancy study. The V call is TRBV7-9, the J call TRBJ2-1; no reliable D call. The sample was peripheral blood, taken after pregnancy. As DNA, the CDR3 is TGTGCCAGCAGCTTAGCTAGCTCCTACAATGAGCAGTTCTTC. Translating gives CASSLASSYNEQFF.